This T cell receptor (beta chain) was sequenced for a study of sequential checkpoint blockade in melanoma. The treatment: randomized to nivolumab then ipilimumab (arm A) or the reverse (arm B). This CDR3 region has 16 residues. The germline V gene encodes CDR1 SGHNT and CDR2 YENEEA. V shed 3 bases and J shed 8 bases, with 19 bases lying between them. TCRdb's table, derived via immunoSEQ multiplex PCR, lists solely in-frame clones and lacks some. Of 2,100 or so clones listed, about 17% are singletons. By proportion, this clone is medium-sized. The specimen comprised tumor tissue (inferred from file names), sampled from a patient given nivolumab and ipilimumab in sequence. The origin of this receptor is a human donor with melanoma. The chain joins TRBV11-3 to TRBJ1-4, with D possibly TRBD1 on 5 matching bases. The CDR3 nucleotides read TGTGCCAGCAGCTTGGCCGGGGGGACGTTGGAGGAAAAACTGTTTTTT. Its protein is CASSLAGGTLEEKLFF. The variable domain in full, with the rest retrieved from reference TRBV11-3 and TRBJ1-4, is EAGVVQSPRYKIIEKKQPVAFWCNPISGHNTLYWYLQNLGQGPELLIRYENEEAVDDSQLPKDRFSAERLKGVDSTLKIQPAELGDSAVYLCASSLAGGTLEEKLFFGSGTQLSVL.